This TCR beta chain was observed in a study of cytomegalovirus exposure and HLA in healthy donors. Study-wide results and limits: Investigators reported 150 to 200 TCR beta chains as tied to cytomegalovirus. Rare sequences made up most TCRs, while some public TCRs were found in many donors. In vitro data verified a few CMV-associated chains as specific for CMV antigens.

TCRdb's table, derived via immunoSEQ multiplex PCR, lists solely in-frame clones and lacks some. The data contain more than 100,000 clones, 88% of them seen just once; the ten biggest clones take up approximately 1.3%. In the case of this clone: As yet, its antigen is unknown.

Trimming cost V 5 bases and J 4 bases, with 15 bases left between them. This CDR3 has 14 amino acids. Germline V gene lookup returns CDR1 SGDLS and CDR2 YYNGEE. Sequencing was performed on PBMCs. This clonotype was obtained from a man younger than 40 in good health and CMV-seronegative. The J gene is TRBJ1-2, the V gene TRBV9; the D gene is possibly TRBD1 (6 bases). The CDR3 is CASRSPKGVYGYTF. In nucleotides, the CDR3 is TGTGCCAGCAGGAGCCCGAAGGGGGTCTATGGCTACACCTTC.